The sequence of this TCR beta chain was determined in a study of blood T cell repertoires in COVID-19. In the study overall: The United States, Italy and Spain were the sources of the acute and convalescent COVID-19 samples. Sources were T cells, B-cell-depleted T cells, or PBMCs; the material itself was cDNA or gDNA.

The CDR3 is 15 amino acids. J lost 5 bases, V lost 4 bases, and 10 bases had no gene match. CDR1 MNHEY and CDR2 SVGAGI come from the germline V gene. Per the original methods: Amplified reference gene primers provided the basis for estimating nucleated cell counts. Sequencing used immunoSEQ multiplex PCR; TCRdb keeps in-frame clones, though not all of them. The V and J calls and the clone size are those of that table, but D and trimming were determined from the DNA. This table holds over 30,000 clones, around nine tenths found once. Sequenced material: peripheral blood. The clonotype was recovered from a man between 70 and 80 years old with acute or convalescent COVID-19. V is TRBV6-5 and J is TRBJ2-7; 8 bases are shared with TRBD2. The CDR3 is CASSSRAGESNEQYF. The CDR3 region has the DNA TGTGCCAGCAGTTCCCGAGCGGGAGAAAGCAACGAGCAGTACTTC.